What follows is one TCR beta chain and its context. The data derive from a study of blood T cell repertoires in COVID-19. Produced via immunoSEQ multiplex PCR; TCRdb's table is partial and in-frame only. Among 59,000 or so clones, 80% were seen once, and the ten largest hold roughly 7%. This sequence originates from a man aged 55-75 years with acute or convalescent COVID-19. Material: peripheral blood.

For the CDR3, the DNA is TGTGCCAGCAGCCAAGCGGGGGAGCAGTTCTTC. Its protein is CASSQAGEQFF. J is TRBJ2-1 and V is TRBV3-1 (or the pseudogene TRBV3-2); D is possibly TRBD2 (5 bases). Germline V gene data show CDR1 as LGHDT and CDR2 as YNNKEL (reference sequence). Trimming stripped 1 base from V and 10 bases from J, with 5 bases between. The CDR3 extends over 11 amino acids.